The 30 T cell receptor beta chains listed next were all sequenced from one sample in a study of cytomegalovirus exposure and HLA in healthy donors. Some clones are missing from TCRdb's copy, which holds only in-frame ones; the method was immunoSEQ multiplex PCR. The repertoire holds 150,000 to 200,000 clones, with 81% as singletons. Sequenced sample: PBMCs. Every receptor here comes from a woman in her thirties in good health and CMV-seronegative.

The V gene is TRBV6-1, the J gene TRBJ2-7; 8 bases align to TRBD2. V shed 6 bases, J shed 2 bases, and the junction held 3 bases outside the gene matches. The CDR3 is 13 residues long. The germline gives CDR1 MNHNS, CDR2 SASEGT. CDR3 bases: TGTGCCAGCAGCAAGACTAGCGCCTACGAGCAGTACTTC. Protein sequence: CASSKTSAYEQYF.

The chain carries TRBV27 and TRBJ2-7; 12 nucleotides agree with TRBD2. The CDR3 has 14 residues. Germline CDR1 and CDR2: MNHEY and SMNVEV (reference sequence). The V gene end was trimmed by 5 bases and the J gene end by 5 bases; junction bases not matched to a gene: 4. The CDR3 is CASSRLAGENEQYF. The CDR3 DNA reads TGTGCCAGCAGTCGACTAGCGGGGGAGAACGAGCAGTACTTC.

The chain links TRBV4-2 to TRBJ2-3; 13 positions agree with TRBD2. The CDR3 sequence is 15 residues long. Germline V gene sequence: CDR1 LGHNA, CDR2 YNFKEQ. J was trimmed by 6 bases and V by 0 bases; bases with no gene match: 0. CDR3 nucleotide sequence: TGTGCCAGCAGCCAAGAGACTAGCGGGGGGGATACGCAGTATTTT. This translates into CASSQETSGGDTQYF.

V and J are TRBV15 and TRBJ2-5; unclear D gene. The CDR3 loop spans 14 amino acids. CDR1 and CDR2 from the germline V gene are LNHNV and YYDKDF (reference sequence). V was clipped by 1 base and J by 7 bases, with 13 bases between them. CDR3 amino acids: CATSRGDAPGTQYF. CDR3 sequence (DNA): TGTGCCACCAGCAGAGGAGACGCCCCAGGGACCCAGTACTTC.

This clone appeared once. The V call is TRBV28, the J call TRBJ2-7, with TRBD1 matching 10 bases. V gave up 4 bases and J gave up 7 bases; unmatched junction bases: 10. Germline CDR1 is MDHEN and CDR2 is SYDVKM. The CDR3 spans 15 residues. CDR3: CASSSAGTGEEEQYF. The CDR3 nucleotides read TGTGCCAGCAGTTCCGCCGGGACAGGGGAGGAAGAGCAGTACTTC.

In nucleotides, the CDR3 is TGTGCCTACGGTCAGCCCCAGCATTTT. Translation: CAYGQPQHF. The rearrangement links TRBV6-5 to TRBJ1-5; the D is unclear. This CDR3 has 9 residues. V lost 11 bases to trimming and J lost 6 bases, with 5 bases between them. CDR1 is MNHEY and CDR2 is SVGAGI in the germline V gene.

The chain joins TRBV4-2 to TRBJ1-5; unclear D gene. Germline V lookup: CDR1 LGHNA, CDR2 YNFKEQ. Trimming removed 2 bases from V and 4 bases from J, with 12 bases in between. CDR3 size: 15 residues. CDR3 in DNA: TGTGCCAGCAGCCAACTTCTACGGAGAAATCAGCCCCAGCATTTT. Encoded protein: CASSQLLRRNQPQHF.

This clone was observed a handful of times. The chain employs TRBV18 and TRBJ1-6; D is uncertain. V was trimmed by 2 bases and J by 5 bases, leaving 7 bases between them. This CDR3 contains 14 residues. Germline V gene data show CDR1 as KGHSH and CDR2 as LQKENI. Here the CDR3 DNA reads TGTGCCAGCTCACCAGGAGGGAATAATTCACCCCTCCACTTT. This gives the protein CASSPGGNNSPLHF.

V is TRBV5-1 and J is TRBJ2-6; 8 bases map to TRBD2. Germline V gene sequence: CDR1 SGHRS, CDR2 YFSETQ. The CDR3 totals 18 residues. Germline trimming cut 0 bases from V and 2 bases from J; bases unmatched to any gene: 7. The CDR3 nucleotides are TGCGCCAGCAGCTTGGCCGCCGGGGGGGCTGCTGGGGCCAACGTCCTGACTTTC. Protein: CASSLAAGGAAGANVLTF. The full variable domain, completed using reference TRBV5-1 and TRBJ2-6, is KAGVTQTPRYLIKTRGQQVTLSCSPISGHRSVSWYQQTPGQGLQFLFEYFSETQRNKGNFPGRFSGRQFSNSRSEMNVSTLELGDSALYLCASSLAAGGAAGANVLTFGAGSRLTVL.

This sequence joins TRBV5-5 and TRBJ1-2; possible D gene TRBD1, 6 bases. With 0 bases removed from V and 1 base from J, the gap between germline ends came to 13 bases. CDR3 length: 16 amino acids. Germline CDR1 reads SGHKS; CDR2 reads YYEKEE (reference sequence). CDR3 loop: CASSLAGRGFNYGYTF. CDR3 DNA sequence: TGTGCCAGCAGCTTGGCGGGCAGGGGCTTTAACTATGGCTACACCTTC.

This clone has more than one count but fewer than ten. In DNA, the CDR3 is TGCGCCAGTGGGGAGAACGCCTACGAGCAGTACTTC. This gives the protein CASGENAYEQYF. The V and J genes are TRBV5-1 and TRBJ2-7, with D possibly being TRBD2 (5 bases). The CDR3 contains 12 residues. CDR1 is SGHRS and CDR2 is YFSETQ in the germline V gene. Trimming removed 8 bases from V and 2 bases from J, with 11 bases in between.

This clone occurred once. The chain has TRBV2 and TRBJ1-1; 7 bases are shared with TRBD1. Looked up from germline, CDR1 is SNHLY and CDR2 is FYNNEI. CDR3 length: 17 residues. With 6 bases clipped from V and 0 bases from J, the junction kept 13 bases outside the gene matches. The CDR3 DNA reads as TGTGCCAGCAGGCCACCACAGGGGCGGACCATGAACACTGAAGCTTTCTTT. Translation: CASRPPQGRTMNTEAFF.

This clone was recorded once. The V call is TRBV2, the J call TRBJ2-7, with 9 bases that match TRBD1. This CDR3 is built from 14 residues. CDR1 and CDR2 (germline): SNHLY, FYNNEI. The trim removed 8 bases at V and 3 bases at J, leaving 8 bases unmatched. The DNA for the CDR3 is TGTGCCAGCTGGGAAACAGGGGGCGGCTACGAGCAGTACTTC. Its translation is CASWETGGGYEQYF.

The chain links TRBV12-5 to TRBJ2-3; 9 bases fit TRBD2. The V gene end was trimmed by 2 bases and the J gene end by 0 bases; junction bases not matched to a gene: 3. CDR1 and CDR2 from the germline V gene are LGHNT and FRNRAP. The CDR3 sequence is 16 residues long. The CDR3 region has the DNA TGTGCTAGTGGTTTGCTCCTAGCGGGAAGCACAGATACGCAGTATTTT. The encoded protein is CASGLLLAGSTDTQYF.

The chain is built from TRBV5-5 and TRBJ1-5, with 7 bases matching TRBD1. Per the germline V gene, CDR1 is SGHKS and CDR2 is YYEKEE (reference sequence). J lost 6 bases, V lost 3 bases, and 12 bases had no gene match. This CDR3 contains 16 residues. The CDR3 spells CASSWGTAARPQPQHF. The CDR3 bases are TGTGCCAGCAGCTGGGGGACAGCGGCCCGACCTCAGCCCCAGCATTTT.

This chain links TRBV5-4 with TRBJ2-3, with TRBD2 matching over 13 bases. Germline V lookup: CDR1 SGHNT, CDR2 YYREEE (reference sequence). Losses at the gene ends were 5 bases for V and 2 bases for J; bases not matched to a gene: 2. This CDR3 is built from 15 residues. This CDR3 reads CASRGTSGVTDTQYF. For the CDR3, the DNA is TGTGCCAGCAGAGGGACTAGCGGGGTCACAGATACGCAGTATTTT.

J is TRBJ1-5 and V is TRBV2; 7 nucleotides align to TRBD1. CDR1 and CDR2 from the germline V gene are SNHLY and FYNNEI. CDR3 size: 14 residues. V gave up 7 bases and J gave up 3 bases; unmatched junction bases: 6. DNA for the CDR3: TGTGCCAGCAACTCAGGGGGTACCAATCAGCCCCAGCATTTT. The encoded protein is CASNSGGTNQPQHF.

This rearrangement joins TRBV5-1 to TRBJ2-5, with 10 bases fitting TRBD2. Germline V gene sequence: CDR1 SGHRS, CDR2 YFSETQ. The CDR3 covers 16 residues. The V and J ends lost 3 bases and 1 base, in that order; junction bases with no gene match: 6. Here the CDR3 reads CASSWTSGGSQETQYF. In DNA form, the CDR3 reads TGCGCCAGCAGCTGGACTAGCGGAGGTTCCCAAGAGACCCAGTACTTC.

This rearrangement joins TRBV10-2 to TRBJ2-1; possible D gene TRBD2, 5 bases. The CDR3 is 14 amino acids. Germline V CDR1 and CDR2: WSHSY, SAAADI. Trimming shortened V by 7 bases and J by 5 bases, and 15 bases separated the two germline ends. The CDR3 reads CASIGVGRNNEQFF. DNA of the CDR3: TGCGCCAGCATTGGGGTTGGGAGAAACAATGAGCAGTTCTTC.

This chain joins TRBV19 and TRBJ2-5; 7 nucleotides match TRBD2. CDR1 and CDR2 from the germline V gene are LNHDA and SQIVND (reference sequence). This CDR3 spans 16 amino acids. V dropped 6 bases and J dropped 2; count of bases not matched to a gene: 12. The CDR3 sequence is CASRKAFSSGQETQYF. CDR3 bases: TGTGCCAGTAGGAAAGCTTTCTCTAGCGGACAAGAGACCCAGTACTTC.

The V and J genes are TRBV5-3 and TRBJ2-2; 7 bases are a match to TRBD2. TRBV5-3 is an ORF for which the function is uncertain. Trimming removed 4 bases from V and 1 base from J; junction bases left unmatched: 10. This CDR3 spans 17 amino acids. CDR3 amino acids: CARSTRGTAENTGELFF. CDR3 nucleotides: TGTGCCAGAAGCACGCGGGGGACCGCGGAGAACACCGGGGAGCTGTTTTTT.

The chain joins TRBV19 to TRBJ2-5; 8 bases agree with TRBD2. This CDR3 spans 14 amino acids. Germline CDR1 LNHDA, CDR2 SQIVND (reference sequence). The junction had 5 bases not matched to a gene; V was cut back by 8 bases and J by 0 bases. The chain's CDR3 is CASGTGLDQETQYF. CDR3 coding DNA: TGTGCCAGTGGAACGGGACTAGACCAAGAGACCCAGTACTTC. Full variable domain (remainder filled in from reference TRBV19 and TRBJ2-5): DGGITQSPKYLFRKEGQNVTLSCEQNLNHDAMYWYRQDPGQGLRLIYYSQIVNDFQKGDIAEGYSVSREKKESFPLTVTSAQKNPTAFYLCASGTGLDQETQYFGPGTRLLVL.

The J gene is TRBJ2-2, the V gene TRBV5-4, with 7 bases matching TRBD2. This CDR3 region has 15 residues. Germline V gene lookup returns CDR1 SGHNT and CDR2 YYREEE (reference sequence). Trimming at V came to 5 bases and at J to 5 bases, leaving 9 bases not matched to a gene. CDR3 residues: CASRTGASGTGELFF. CDR3 DNA: TGTGCCAGCAGGACCGGGGCTAGCGGTACCGGGGAGCTGTTTTTT.

V gene TRBV28 combines with J gene TRBJ2-2; 7 bases are a match to TRBD1. With 7 bases clipped from V and 8 bases from J, the junction kept 4 bases outside the gene matches. CDR1 is MDHEN, CDR2 SYDVKM, per germline. The CDR3 totals 12 residues. The CDR3 loop is CASTLGQGELFF. CDR3 bases: TGTGCCAGCACCCTGGGACAGGGGGAGCTGTTTTTT.

The chain recombines TRBV18 with TRBJ2-5; no clear D gene. The length of the CDR3 is 15 residues. Trimming shortened V by 5 bases and J by 1 base, and 14 bases separated the two germline ends. Germline V lookup: CDR1 KGHSH, CDR2 LQKENI. CDR3: CASSALSGTQETQYF. Here the CDR3 DNA reads TGTGCCAGCTCAGCCCTCTCAGGCACCCAAGAGACCCAGTACTTC.

V usage is TRBV7-8 and J usage is TRBJ1-5; possibly TRBD1 for D (6 bases). The germline gives CDR1 SGHVS, CDR2 FQNEAQ. Deletions cut 1 base from V and 11 bases from J, with 18 bases between. The CDR3 is 15 residues long. For the CDR3, the DNA is TGTGCCAGCAGCTTAGTTGCAGGGGCCGGCGTAACCCAGCATTTT. Its translation is CASSLVAGAGVTQHF.

The gene calls are TRBV5-1 and TRBJ2-7, with D unclear. Germline V gene sequence: CDR1 SGHRS, CDR2 YFSETQ. Trimming cost V 1 base and J 4 bases, with 9 bases left between them. There are 13 residues in the CDR3. CDR3 residues: CASSLLQAYEQYF. The CDR3 nucleotides read TGCGCCAGCAGCTTGCTTCAAGCTTACGAGCAGTACTTC. Full variable domain (rest looked up from reference TRBV5-1 and TRBJ2-7): KAGVTQTPRYLIKTRGQQVTLSCSPISGHRSVSWYQQTPGQGLQFLFEYFSETQRNKGNFPGRFSGRQFSNSRSEMNVSTLELGDSALYLCASSLLQAYEQYFGPGTRLTVT.

V and J are TRBV7-8 and TRBJ1-2, with TRBD1 identical over 7 bases. Trimming removed 5 bases from V and 3 bases from J; junction bases left unmatched: 12. The germline gives CDR1 SGHVS, CDR2 FQNEAQ. This CDR3 spans 16 amino acids. CDR3 amino acids: CASSQWGGGGDYGYTF. CDR3 coding DNA: TGTGCCAGCAGCCAATGGGGTGGAGGGGGCGACTATGGCTACACCTTC.

This clone has a single count. The gene calls are TRBV5-6 and TRBJ2-3; D might be TRBD2 (7 bases). V was clipped by 4 bases and J by 2 bases, with 14 bases between them. CDR1 is SGHDT, CDR2 YYEEEE, per germline. This CDR3 spans 15 amino acids. CDR3: CASSPGGQTTDTQYF. The CDR3 nucleotides read TGTGCCAGCAGCCCCGGGGGGCAAACCACAGATACGCAGTATTTT.

V usage is TRBV14 and J usage is TRBJ2-7, with D possibly TRBD2 on 6 matching bases. CDR1 and CDR2 from the germline V gene are SGHDN and FVKESK. CDR3 size: 14 residues. V was shortened by 4 bases and J by 3 bases, with 13 bases between the two germline ends. The CDR3 protein is CASSPLGGYYEQYF. CDR3 DNA: TGTGCCAGCAGCCCTTTGGGGGGATACTACGAGCAGTACTTC.